The text below deals with one T cell receptor beta chain. Profiled with immunoSEQ multiplex PCR; TCRdb holds only in-frame clones, not every one. The sample includes 100,000 to 150,000 clones, more than 70% of them seen just once. The sample comes from a study of control samples from healthy donors and cancer patients. Trimming took off 2 bases at V and 5 bases at J, with 9 bases between the two ends. The CDR3 consists of 13 residues. Germline loops: CDR1 MNHEY, CDR2 SVGAGI. The receptor comes from a man between 45 and 60 years old in good health. The rearrangement joins TRBV6-5 to TRBJ2-5; D could derive from TRBD1 or TRBD2 (5 bases each). Sequenced sample: blood. This chain's CDR3 is CASSYGGRETQYF. Written as DNA, the CDR3 is TGTGCCAGCAGTTACGGGGGACGGGAGACCCAGTACTTC.